This TCR beta chain was identified in a study of identifying expanded T cells in peripheral blood. Study outcomes and limitations: Across healthy donors, higher total template counts meant significantly greater roughly 2-week count variance. Technical replicates showed around 1.2 changed clones; around two weeks roughly 18; four weeks 19.

Notes on this clone: Its target is unknown.

Only in-frame clones appear in the TCRdb table, and some are missing; sequencing was by immunoSEQ multiplex PCR. The sample has about 82,000 clones, approximately 90% seen once; the top ten hold less than 9.5%. This sequence originates from a person aged 18 to 75 in good health. Sequenced: blood.

In DNA, the CDR3 is TGTGCCAGCAGCCAAGTTGCAGGGGTCGTGACTGAAGCTTTCTTT. Amino acids: CASSQVAGVVTEAFF. This chain connects TRBV14 to TRBJ1-1; D possibly corresponds to TRBD1 (6 bases). Germline CDR1 and CDR2: SGHDN and FVKESK. Trimming took 1 base from V and 5 from J, leaving 14 bases between them. The CDR3 is 15 amino acids.